The 5 T cell receptor beta chains in this list originate from one sample, sequenced in a study of T cell repertoires in cytomegalovirus infection. One entry per CDR3 protein, called by TCRdb with MiXCR from the reads. The sample carries about 490,000 distinct CDR3 sequences, 10% to 12% recorded once. Sequencing used PBMCs. The receptors stem from a human donor in good health (CMV status not recorded). Some clones in this sample may be carry-over from other donors' samples.

As to this clonotype: This may arise from a read error, as a much more abundant clone is one base away. No conserved phenylalanine or tryptophan ends this CDR3, so it is likely a read error. V and J are TRBV6-8 and TRBJ1-3; 9 nucleotides agree with TRBD1. Per germline, CDR1 MNHGY and CDR2 SAAAGT. The CDR3 length is 16 residues. The ends lost 2 bases at V and 2 bases at J; junction bases unmatched: 4. The CDR3 nucleotides are TGTGCCAGCAGTTACGTCGGGACAGGGCCTGGAAACACCATATATTCT. Translating gives CASSYVGTGPGNTIYS.

The chain carries TRBV9 and TRBJ1-1; 7 nucleotides align to TRBD1. V lost 5 bases, J lost 2 bases, and 6 bases stayed unmatched. Germline-derived CDR1 and CDR2 are SGDLS and YYNGEE. The CDR3 is 14 amino acids. The CDR3 region has the DNA TGTGCCAGCAGTACGTCAGGGGGAAACACTGAAGCTTTCTTT. This codes for CASSTSGGNTEAFF. Full variable domain (remainder filled in from reference TRBV9 and TRBJ1-1): DSGVTQTPKHLITATGQRVTLRCSPRSGDLSVYWYQQSLDQGLQFLIQYYNGEERAKGNILERFSAQQFPDLHSELNLSSLELGDSALYFCASSTSGGNTEAFFGQGTRLTVV.

This clonotype was seen ten or more times. V usage is TRBV12-3 or TRBV12-4 and J usage is TRBJ2-7; D unclear. V shed 2 bases and J shed 3 bases, with 11 bases lying between them. This CDR3 is built from 14 residues. This CDR3 is CASSLSSSGYEQYF. The CDR3 bases are TGTGCCAGCAGTTTATCCTCGTCGGGCTACGAGCAGTACTTC.

This clonotype was counted ten times or more. The genes are TRBV7-9 and TRBJ2-5, with 8 positions matching TRBD1. CDR3 length: 14 amino acids. V gave up 6 bases and J gave up 5 bases; unmatched junction bases: 8. In germline, CDR1 is SEHNR, CDR2 FQNEAQ (reference sequence). CDR3 sequence reads: CASRADRGRETQYF. The CDR3 region has the DNA TGTGCCAGCAGAGCAGACAGGGGCCGGGAGACCCAGTACTTC.

This clonotype appeared a few times. The J gene is TRBJ2-5, the V gene TRBV11-2; 11 bases are a match to TRBD2. The J segment lost 3 bases and the V segment lost 5 bases, leaving 5 bases of the junction unmatched. This CDR3 region has 15 residues. CDR1 is SGHAT and CDR2 is FQNNGV in the germline V gene. Written as DNA, the CDR3 is TGTGCCAGCAGCCGTAGCGGGGGGGCAGAAGAGACCCAGTACTTC. Translated, it gives CASSRSGGAEETQYF.